The entry below describes one T cell receptor (beta chain). These data originate in a study of blood T cell repertoires in COVID-19. Study-level information: PBMCs, B-cell-depleted T cells, or T cells provided the cDNA or gDNA that made up the material.

How the authors handled the data: By means of reference gene primer amplification, nucleated cell counts were estimated. Data came from immunoSEQ multiplex PCR; TCRdb stores just in-frame clones and leaves some out. V, J and clone size were drawn from that table, and D and trimming were deduced from the DNA. The sample contains about 190,000 clones, around 80% of which appear only once. The clonotype originates from a woman older than 75 with active or convalescent COVID-19. Sequencing input: peripheral blood.

The CDR3 protein is CASSRRLGYNEQFF. DNA of the CDR3: TGTGCCAGCAGCCGACGACTAGGTTACAATGAGCAGTTCTTC. The chain is built from TRBV3-1 (or the pseudogene TRBV3-2) and TRBJ2-1; the D gene is possibly TRBD2 (6 bases). The V end lost 4 bases, the J end lost 4 bases, and 11 bases lay between the germline ends. There are 14 residues in the CDR3. The germline gives CDR1 LGHDT, CDR2 YNNKEL (reference sequence).